This T cell receptor (beta chain) came from a study of type 1 regulatory T cells. The overall study: T-allo10 is an in vitro-generated, Tr1-enriched CD4 T cell product specific for alloantigen. Study outcomes and limitations: Type 1 regulatory T cells had a more restricted TCR repertoire than non-type 1 regulatory T cells.

This CDR3 spans 16 amino acids. Germline CDR1 SGHTA, CDR2 FQGNSA. With V trimmed by 5 bases and J by 3 bases, 12 bases remained unmatched. TCRdb re-analysed the reads in MiXCR, keeping a single row per CDR3 protein. This table holds roughly 60,000 distinct CDR3 sequences, approximately 60% found once. This clonotype was seen more than once but under ten times. Its antigen is unknown. The sequencing sample was made of cultured non-Tr1 T cells, either the whole culture or a sorted T cell fraction (not recorded which). The chain couples TRBV7-2 to TRBJ1-2; 7 nucleotides align to TRBD1. This sequence originates from a human donor in good health. CDR3 nucleotides: TGTGCCAGCAGCCTCCCTAAGGGAGGGGGCGACTATGGCTACACCTTC. It specifies CASSLPKGGGDYGYTF. The full variable domain, in which reference TRBV7-2 and TRBJ1-2 provide the parts outside the CDR3, is GAGVSQSPSNKVTEKGKDVELRCDPISGHTALYWYRQSLGQGLEFLIYFQGNSAPDKSGLPSDRFSAERTGGSVSTLTIQRTQQEDSAVYLCASSLPKGGGDYGYTFGSGTRLTVV.